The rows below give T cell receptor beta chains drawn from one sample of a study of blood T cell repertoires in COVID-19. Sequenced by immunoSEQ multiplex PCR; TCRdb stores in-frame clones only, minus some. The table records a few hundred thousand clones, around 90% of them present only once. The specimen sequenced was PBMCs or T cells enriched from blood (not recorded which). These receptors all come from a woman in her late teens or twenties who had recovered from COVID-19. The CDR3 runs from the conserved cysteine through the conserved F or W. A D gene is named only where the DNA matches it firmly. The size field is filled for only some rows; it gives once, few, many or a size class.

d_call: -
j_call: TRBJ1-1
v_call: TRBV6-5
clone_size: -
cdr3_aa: CASRKTPMNTEAFF

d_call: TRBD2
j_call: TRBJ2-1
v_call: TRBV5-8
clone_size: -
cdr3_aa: CASSPGTSGVSAKSEQFF

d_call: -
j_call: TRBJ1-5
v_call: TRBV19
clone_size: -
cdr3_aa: CASSSRDQPQHF

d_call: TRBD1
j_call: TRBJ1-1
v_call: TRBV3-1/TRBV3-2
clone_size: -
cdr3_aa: CASSQDPGTGGTEAFF

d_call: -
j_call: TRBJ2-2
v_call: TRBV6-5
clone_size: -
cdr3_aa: CAALRLDTGELFF

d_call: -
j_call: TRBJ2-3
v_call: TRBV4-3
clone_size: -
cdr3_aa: CASSRYHGGRVADTQYF

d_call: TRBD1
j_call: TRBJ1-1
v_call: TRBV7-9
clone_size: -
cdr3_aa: CASSRNRDRFTEAFF

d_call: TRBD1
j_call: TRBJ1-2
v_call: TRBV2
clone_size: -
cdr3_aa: CASSGTGEYGYTF

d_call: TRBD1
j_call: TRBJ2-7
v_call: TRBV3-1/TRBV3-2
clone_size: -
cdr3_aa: CASSPQKLPGQGLYEQYF

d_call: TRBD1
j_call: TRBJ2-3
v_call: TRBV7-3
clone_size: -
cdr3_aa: CASSPTYGTGGTDTQYF

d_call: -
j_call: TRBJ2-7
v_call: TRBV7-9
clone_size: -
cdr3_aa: CASSLDYLSYEQYF

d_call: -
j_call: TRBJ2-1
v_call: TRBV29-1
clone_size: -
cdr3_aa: CSAGPNYNEQFF

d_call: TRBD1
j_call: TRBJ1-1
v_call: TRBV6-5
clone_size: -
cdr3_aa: CASRGTADVGEAFF

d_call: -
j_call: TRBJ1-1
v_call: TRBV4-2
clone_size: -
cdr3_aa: CASSHSQRPEAFF

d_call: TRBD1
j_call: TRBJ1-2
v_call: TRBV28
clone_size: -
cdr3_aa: CASFHPGTGLGYTF

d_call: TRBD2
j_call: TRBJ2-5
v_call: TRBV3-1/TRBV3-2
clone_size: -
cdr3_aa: CASSQDLGLAENQETQYF

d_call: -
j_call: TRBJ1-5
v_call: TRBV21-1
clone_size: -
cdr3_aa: CASSPDISNQPQHF

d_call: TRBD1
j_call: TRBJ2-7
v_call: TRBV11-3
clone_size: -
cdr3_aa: CASSLDGTGGFEQYF

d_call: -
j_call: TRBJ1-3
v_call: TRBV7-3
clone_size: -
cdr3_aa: CASSPGAGAGNTIYF

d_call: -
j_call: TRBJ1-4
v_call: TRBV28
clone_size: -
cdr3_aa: CASGPDMSTNEKLFF

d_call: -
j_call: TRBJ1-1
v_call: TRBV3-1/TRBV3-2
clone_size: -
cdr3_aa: CASSQPGFGAFF

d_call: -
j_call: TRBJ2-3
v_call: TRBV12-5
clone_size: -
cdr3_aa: CASNLGGPSGDTQYF

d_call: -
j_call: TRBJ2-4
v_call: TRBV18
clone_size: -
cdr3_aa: CASSPRGETKNIQYF

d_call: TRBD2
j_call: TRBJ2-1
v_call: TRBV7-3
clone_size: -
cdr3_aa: CASSLGVSGGNEQFF

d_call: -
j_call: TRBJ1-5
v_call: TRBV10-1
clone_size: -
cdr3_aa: CASSEEGRGGQPQHF

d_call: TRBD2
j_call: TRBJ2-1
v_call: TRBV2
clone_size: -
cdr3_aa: CASGDGGNNEQFF

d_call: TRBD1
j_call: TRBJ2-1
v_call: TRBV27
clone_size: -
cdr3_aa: CASSLSGTAYNEQFF

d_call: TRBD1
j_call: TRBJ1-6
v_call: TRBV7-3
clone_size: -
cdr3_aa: CASSSDRGNSPLHF

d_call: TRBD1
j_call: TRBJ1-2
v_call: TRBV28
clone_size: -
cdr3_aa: CASSLGTVRYGYTF

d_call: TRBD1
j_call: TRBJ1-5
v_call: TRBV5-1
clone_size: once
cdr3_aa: CASSLDGDRFNQPQHF

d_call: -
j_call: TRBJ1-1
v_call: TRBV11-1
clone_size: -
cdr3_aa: CASSLASPLNPAFF

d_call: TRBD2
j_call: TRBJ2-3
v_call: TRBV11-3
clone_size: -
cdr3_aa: CASSLDLYSGGPTSTDTQYF

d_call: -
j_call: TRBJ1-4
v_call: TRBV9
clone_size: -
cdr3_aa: CASSVAGTGGGEKLFF

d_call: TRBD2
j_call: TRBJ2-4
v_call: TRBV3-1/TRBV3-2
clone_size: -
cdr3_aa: CASSRLAGTKNIQYF

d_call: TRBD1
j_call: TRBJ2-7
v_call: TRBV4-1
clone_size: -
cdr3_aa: CASSQVSGTGESEQYF

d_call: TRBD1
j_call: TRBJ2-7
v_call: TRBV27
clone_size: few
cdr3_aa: CASSSTATTGTEQYF

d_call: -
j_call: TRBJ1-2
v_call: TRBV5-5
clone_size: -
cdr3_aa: CASSLSGGAILYGYTF

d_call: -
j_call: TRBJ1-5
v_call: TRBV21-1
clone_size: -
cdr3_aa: CASSKALFTWDRKAQPQHF

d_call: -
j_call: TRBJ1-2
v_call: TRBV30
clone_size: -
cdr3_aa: CAWTPGGGPRGYTF

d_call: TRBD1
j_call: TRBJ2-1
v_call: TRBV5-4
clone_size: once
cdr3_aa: CASSPFGTVNNEQFF

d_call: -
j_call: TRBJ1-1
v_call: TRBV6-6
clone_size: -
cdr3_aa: CASRPGGLNTEAFF

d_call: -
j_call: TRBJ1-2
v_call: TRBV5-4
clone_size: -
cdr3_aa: CASSQGTDYGYTF

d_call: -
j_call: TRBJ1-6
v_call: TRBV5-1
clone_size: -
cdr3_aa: CASSLNIAGGNNSPLHF

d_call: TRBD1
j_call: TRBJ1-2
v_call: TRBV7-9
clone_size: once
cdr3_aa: CASSSRGTVPSADYGYTF

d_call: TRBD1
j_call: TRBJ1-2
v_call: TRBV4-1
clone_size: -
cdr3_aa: CASSQDKWAGGNLLYGYTF

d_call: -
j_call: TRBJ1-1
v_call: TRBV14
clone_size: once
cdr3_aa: CASSLAGAQQGGGEAFF

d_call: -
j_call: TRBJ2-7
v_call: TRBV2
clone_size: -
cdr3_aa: CASSEDRGSYEQYF

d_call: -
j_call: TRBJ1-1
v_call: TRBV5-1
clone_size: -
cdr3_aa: CASMTASLGTEAFF

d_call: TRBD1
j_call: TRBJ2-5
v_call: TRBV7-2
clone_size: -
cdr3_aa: CASSAGTGRQETQYF

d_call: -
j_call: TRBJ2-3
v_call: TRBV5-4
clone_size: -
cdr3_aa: CASSPDTDTQYF

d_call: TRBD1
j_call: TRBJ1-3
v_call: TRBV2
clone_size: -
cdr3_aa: CASSEWYRGRGNTIYF

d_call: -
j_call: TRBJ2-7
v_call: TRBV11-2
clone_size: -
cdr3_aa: CASSMRQGGTAAYEQYF

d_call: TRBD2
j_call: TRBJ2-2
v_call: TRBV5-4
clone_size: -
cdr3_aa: CASSLLAGGSDTGELFF

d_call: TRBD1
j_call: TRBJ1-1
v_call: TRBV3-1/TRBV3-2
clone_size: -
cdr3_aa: CASSPGPGRTGSNTEAFF

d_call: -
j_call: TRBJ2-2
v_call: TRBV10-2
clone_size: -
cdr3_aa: CASTSGIGAWNTGELFF